The 2 T cell receptor beta chains in this list originate from one sample, sequenced in a study of cytomegalovirus exposure and HLA in healthy donors. Primers for the PCR totalled 60 Vbeta and 13 Jbeta. Clones were read by immunoSEQ multiplex PCR, and TCRdb kept only the in-frame ones, dropping some. The sample carries 150,000 to 200,000 clones, about 80% recorded once. Specimen: PBMCs. The receptors shown here come from a woman aged 30 to 39 in good health and CMV-seropositive.

This chain joins TRBV6-5 and TRBJ1-3; a weak D match, TRBD1 (5 bases). The CDR3 spans 15 residues. Looked up from germline, CDR1 is MNHEY and CDR2 is SVGAGI. Trimming took off 6 bases at V and 2 bases at J, with 14 bases between the two ends. As DNA, the CDR3 is TGTGCCAGCAGCCCAACGGGGGGGACTGGAAACACCATATATTTT. Protein sequence: CASSPTGGTGNTIYF.

The CDR3 DNA is TGTGCCAGCAGGCGCGGACAGGGTGATGGCTACACCTTC. Protein product: CASRRGQGDGYTF. The chain uses TRBV28 and TRBJ1-2; 8 bases map to TRBD1. Germline CDR1 reads MDHEN; CDR2 reads SYDVKM. The V segment lost 6 bases and the J segment 6 bases; nucleotides outside the gene matches: 6. This CDR3 spans 13 amino acids.